This TCR beta chain is drawn from a study of T cells after yellow fever vaccination. Study details: The SMART-Seq v4 Ultra Low Input method served to prepare the low-cell-number fractions.

Ten or more counts support this clonotype. Trimming pared 2 bases from V and 6 bases from J, leaving 19 bases between. CDR3 length equals 16 residues. Germline lookup yields CDR1 DFQATT and CDR2 SNEGSKA (reference sequence). TCRdb recomputed calls from the 5' RACE reads with MiXCR, one row per CDR3 protein. The table has some 670,000 distinct CDR3 sequences, 9% to 15% seen once; the top ten hold about 15%. This chain connects TRBV20-1 to TRBJ1-4, with D possibly being TRBD1 (5 bases). Source: PBMCs, taken on the day of the yellow fever booster vaccination. This TCR was sampled from a man between 25 and 39 years old who received the YFV17D yellow fever vaccine. CDR3 nucleotides: TGCAGTGCTAGACTCGCGGTAGGACACGGATATGAAAAACTGTTTTTT. Its protein product is CSARLAVGHGYEKLFF.